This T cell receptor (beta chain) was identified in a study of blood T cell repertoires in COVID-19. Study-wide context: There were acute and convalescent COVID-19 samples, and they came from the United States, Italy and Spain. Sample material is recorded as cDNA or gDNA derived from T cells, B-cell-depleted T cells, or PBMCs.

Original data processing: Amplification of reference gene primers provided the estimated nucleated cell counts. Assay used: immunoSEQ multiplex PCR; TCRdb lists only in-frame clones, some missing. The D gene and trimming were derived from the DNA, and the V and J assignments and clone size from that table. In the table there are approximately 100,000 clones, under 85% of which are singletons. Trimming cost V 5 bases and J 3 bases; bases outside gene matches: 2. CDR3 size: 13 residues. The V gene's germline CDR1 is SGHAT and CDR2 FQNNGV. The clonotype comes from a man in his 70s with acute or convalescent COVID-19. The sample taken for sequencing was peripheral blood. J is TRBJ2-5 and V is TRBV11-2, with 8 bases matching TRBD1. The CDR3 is CASSADREETQYF. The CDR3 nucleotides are TGTGCCAGCAGCGCGGACAGGGAAGAGACCCAGTACTTC.